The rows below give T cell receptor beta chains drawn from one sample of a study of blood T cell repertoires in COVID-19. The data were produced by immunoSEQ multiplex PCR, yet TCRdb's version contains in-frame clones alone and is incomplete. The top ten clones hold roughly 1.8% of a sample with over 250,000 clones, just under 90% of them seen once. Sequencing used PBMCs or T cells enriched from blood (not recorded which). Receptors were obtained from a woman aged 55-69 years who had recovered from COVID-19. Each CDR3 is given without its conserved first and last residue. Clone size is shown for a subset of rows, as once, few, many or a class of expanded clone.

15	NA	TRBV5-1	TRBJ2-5	ASSLVGRTSGQETQY
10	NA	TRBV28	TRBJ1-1	ASSLPLLEAF
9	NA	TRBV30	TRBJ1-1	AWTAAFEAF
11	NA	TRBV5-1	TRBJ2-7	ASSPGVSYEQY
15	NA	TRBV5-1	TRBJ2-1	ASSPGLAGGTRNEQF
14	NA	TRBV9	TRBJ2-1	ASSGKLALPPNEQF
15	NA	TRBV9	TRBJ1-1	ASSVVPGAGAGTEAF
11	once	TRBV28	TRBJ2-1	ASRRTEYNEQF
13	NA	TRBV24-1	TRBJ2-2	ATSDGQTNTGELF
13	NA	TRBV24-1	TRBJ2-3	ATSEPGLGTDTQY
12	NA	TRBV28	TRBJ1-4	ASSLRWGDEKLF
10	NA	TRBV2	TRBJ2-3	ASKAGTDTQY
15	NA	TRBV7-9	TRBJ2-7	ASSFPTSGGPFGEQY
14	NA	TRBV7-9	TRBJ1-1	ASSFSFYRQNTEAF
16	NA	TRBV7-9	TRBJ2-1	ASSSRRGRLAGYNEQF
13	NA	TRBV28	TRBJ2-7	ASSTLTGFSYEQY
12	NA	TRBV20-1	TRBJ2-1	SAGGTGVRNEQF